This TCR beta chain was recovered during a study of T-cell reconstitution after alpha-beta-depleted transplantation in children. V was pared by 5 bases and J by 1 base, with 18 bases between. Germline-derived CDR1 and CDR2 are DFQATT and SNEGSKA (reference sequence). CDR3 size: 15 residues. Unique molecular identifiers were built into the TCRbeta library. TCRdb processed the PCR reads anew with MiXCR; each CDR3 protein has one entry. The table shows hundreds of thousands of distinct CDR3 sequences, with around 23% occurring only once. The chain carries TRBV20-1 and TRBJ2-7, with D possibly matching TRBD1 (6 bases). The source is a boy less than two years old who had a stem cell transplant for acute myeloid leukemia, so the T cells may come from the graft donor. The material was PBMCs, mostly from graft donor cells, obtained 360 days after TCRalphabeta/CD19-depleted stem cell transplant. CDR3: CSAATRDRWSYEQYV. CDR3 in DNA: TGCAGTGCTGCGACCCGAGACAGGTGGTCCTACGAGCAGTACGTC.